This record looks at one T cell receptor beta chain sequence and its context. Repertoires were generated with immunoSEQ multiplex PCR, while TCRdb's copy carries only in-frame clones and drops some. Among 60,000 or so clones listed, approximately 77% were seen once. The germline V gene encodes CDR1 SGHRS and CDR2 YFSETQ. CDR3 length: 16 residues. V was trimmed by 4 bases and J by 0 bases, leaving 14 bases between them. The sample originates from a study of OX40 agonist ivuxolimab in advanced cancers. Study as a whole: Prior anti-PD-1, anti-PD-L1 or anti-CTLA-4 therapy did not bar entry, and about 38% had some.

This chain uses TRBV5-1 with TRBJ2-1; D unclear. The sequence was collected from an adult with an advanced solid tumor such as melanoma, head and neck, liver or kidney cancer. The specimen was CD4+ or CD8+ T cells sorted from blood, collected in a trial of the OX40 agonist ivuxolimab. Here the CDR3 DNA reads TGCGCCAGCAGCCGTTCCAGTGGTCGCTCCTACAATGAGCAGTTCTTC. Its translation: CASSRSSGRSYNEQFF.